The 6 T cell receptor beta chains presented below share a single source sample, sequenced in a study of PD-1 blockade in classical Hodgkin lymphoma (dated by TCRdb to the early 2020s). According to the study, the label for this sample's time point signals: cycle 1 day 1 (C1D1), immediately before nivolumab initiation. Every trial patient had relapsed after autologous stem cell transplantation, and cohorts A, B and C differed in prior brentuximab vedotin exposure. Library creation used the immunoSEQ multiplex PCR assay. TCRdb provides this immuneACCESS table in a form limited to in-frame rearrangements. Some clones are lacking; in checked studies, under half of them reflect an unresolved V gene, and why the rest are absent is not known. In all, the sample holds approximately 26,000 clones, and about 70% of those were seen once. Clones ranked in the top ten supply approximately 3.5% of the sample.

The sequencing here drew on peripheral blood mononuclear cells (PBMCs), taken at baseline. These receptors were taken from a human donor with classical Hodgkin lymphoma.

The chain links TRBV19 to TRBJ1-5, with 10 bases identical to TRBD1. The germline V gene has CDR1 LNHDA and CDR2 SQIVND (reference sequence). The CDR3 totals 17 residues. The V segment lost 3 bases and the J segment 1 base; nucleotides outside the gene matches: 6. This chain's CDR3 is CASSIWTGGRSNQPQHF. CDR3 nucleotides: TGTGCCAGTAGTATTTGGACAGGGGGAAGGAGCAATCAGCCCCAGCATTTT. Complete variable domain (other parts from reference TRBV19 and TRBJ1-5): DGGITQSPKYLFRKEGQNVTLSCEQNLNHDAMYWYRQDPGQGLRLIYYSQIVNDFQKGDIAEGYSVSREKKESFPLTVTSAQKNPTAFYLCASSIWTGGRSNQPQHFGDGTRLSIL.

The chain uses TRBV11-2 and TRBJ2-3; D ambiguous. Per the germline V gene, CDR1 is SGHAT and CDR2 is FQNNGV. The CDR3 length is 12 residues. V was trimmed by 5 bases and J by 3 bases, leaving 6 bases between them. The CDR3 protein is CASSRMTDTQYF. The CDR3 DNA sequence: TGTGCCAGCAGCCGCATGACAGATACGCAGTATTTT. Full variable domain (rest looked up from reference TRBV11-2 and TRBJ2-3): EAGVAQSPRYKIIEKRQSVAFWCNPISGHATLYWYQQILGQGPKLLIQFQNNGVVDDSQLPKDRFSAERLKGVDSTLKIQPAKLEDSAVYLCASSRMTDTQYFGPGTRLTVL.

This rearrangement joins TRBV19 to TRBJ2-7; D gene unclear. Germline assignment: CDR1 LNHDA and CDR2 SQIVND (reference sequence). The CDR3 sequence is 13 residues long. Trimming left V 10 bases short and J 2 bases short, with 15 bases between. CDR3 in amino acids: CATLHPNAYEQYF. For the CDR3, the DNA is TGTGCCACCCTACACCCAAACGCCTACGAGCAGTACTTC.

The CDR3 region has the DNA TGTGCCAGCAGCGCAGGGAACACTGAAGCTTTCTTT. The encoded protein is CASSAGNTEAFF. The chain combines TRBV21-1 with TRBJ1-1; TRBD1, the table's D call, was not compared with the DNA. TRBV21-1 is given as a pseudogene. This CDR3 comprises 12 residues.

CDR3 amino acids: CASSLASVGEQFF. The CDR3, as DNA: TGTGCCAGCAGCTTAGCGTCTGTCGGTGAGCAGTTCTTC. V and J are TRBV7-6 and TRBJ2-1; D gene ambiguous. V lost 0 bases, J lost 9 bases, and 9 bases lay in between. The CDR3 consists of 13 residues. CDR1 and CDR2 (germline): SGHVS, FNYEAQ.

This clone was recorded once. The CDR3 region is CASSGNNPDEQFF. The CDR3, as DNA: TGTGCCAGCAGCGGAAACAATCCGGATGAGCAGTTCTTC. The V and J genes are TRBV2 and TRBJ2-1; D gene ambiguous. The CDR3 sequence is 13 residues long. V lost 6 bases and J lost 8, with 14 bases in between. Per germline, CDR1 SNHLY and CDR2 FYNNEI.